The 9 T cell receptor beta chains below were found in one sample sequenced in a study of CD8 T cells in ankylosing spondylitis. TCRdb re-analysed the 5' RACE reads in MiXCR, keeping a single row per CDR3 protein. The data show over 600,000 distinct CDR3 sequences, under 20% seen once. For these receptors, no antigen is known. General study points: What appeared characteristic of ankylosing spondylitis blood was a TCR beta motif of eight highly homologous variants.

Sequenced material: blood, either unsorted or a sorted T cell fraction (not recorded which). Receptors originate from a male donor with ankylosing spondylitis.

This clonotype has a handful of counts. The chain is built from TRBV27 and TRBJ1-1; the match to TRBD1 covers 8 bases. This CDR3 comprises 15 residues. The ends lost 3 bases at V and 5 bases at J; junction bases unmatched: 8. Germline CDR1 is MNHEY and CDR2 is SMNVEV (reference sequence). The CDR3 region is CASSFGQGMGTEAFF. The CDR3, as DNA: TGTGCCAGCAGTTTCGGACAGGGTATGGGAACTGAAGCTTTCTTT.

CDR3 coding DNA: TGTGCCAGCAGTGAGGGCAGGGGATTCAATCAGCCCCAGCATTTT. It encodes CASSEGRGFNQPQHF. V gene TRBV2 combines with J gene TRBJ1-5, with a tentative D call TRBD1 (6 bases). CDR3 length equals 15 residues. Trimming removed 3 bases from V and 3 bases from J, with 12 bases in between. The germline gives CDR1 SNHLY, CDR2 FYNNEI.

The CDR3 nucleotides are TGTGCCACCAGCAGAGATCGGGGGCGGGTCACTGAAGCTTTCTTT. Protein product: CATSRDRGRVTEAFF. The chain is built from TRBV15 and TRBJ1-1; possible D gene TRBD1, 6 bases. The CDR3 covers 15 residues. Trimming removed 0 bases from V and 4 bases from J, with 12 bases in between. CDR1 and CDR2 (germline): LNHNV, YYDKDF (reference sequence).

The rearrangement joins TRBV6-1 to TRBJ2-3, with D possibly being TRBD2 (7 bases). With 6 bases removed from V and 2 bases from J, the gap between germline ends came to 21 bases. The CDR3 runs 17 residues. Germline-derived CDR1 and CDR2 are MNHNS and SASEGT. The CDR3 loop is CASSALGGAGITDTQYF. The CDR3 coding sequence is TGTGCCAGCAGCGCCTTAGGGGGGGCGGGGATCACAGATACGCAGTATTTT.

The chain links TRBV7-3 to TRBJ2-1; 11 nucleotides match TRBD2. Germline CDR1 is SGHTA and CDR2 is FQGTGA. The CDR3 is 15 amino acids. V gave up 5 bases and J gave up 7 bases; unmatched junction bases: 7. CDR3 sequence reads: CASSDSGRAGNEQFF. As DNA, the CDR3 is TGTGCCAGCAGCGATAGCGGGAGGGCCGGGAATGAGCAGTTCTTC.

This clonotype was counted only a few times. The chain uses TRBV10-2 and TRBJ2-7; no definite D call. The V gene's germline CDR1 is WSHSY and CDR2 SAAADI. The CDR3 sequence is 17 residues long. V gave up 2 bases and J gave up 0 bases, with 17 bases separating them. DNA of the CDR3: TGCGCCAGCAGTGAGCCACCTAGGTGGGCAAGCTCCTACGAGCAGTACTTC. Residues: CASSEPPRWASSYEQYF.

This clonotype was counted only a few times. Written as DNA, the CDR3 is TGTGCCAGCAGCACCGACAGGGGGGGTAGCAATCAGCCCCAGCATTTT. It codes for CASSTDRGGSNQPQHF. J is TRBJ1-5 and V is TRBV7-9; the match to TRBD1 covers 9 bases. V trimming: 5 bases; J trimming: 0 bases; junction bases outside the gene matches: 5. This CDR3 spans 16 amino acids. Germline assignment: CDR1 SEHNR and CDR2 FQNEAQ (reference sequence).

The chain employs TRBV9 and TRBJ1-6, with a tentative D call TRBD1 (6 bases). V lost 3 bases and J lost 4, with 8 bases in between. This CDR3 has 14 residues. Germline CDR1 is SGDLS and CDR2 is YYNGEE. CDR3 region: CASSGGQYNSPLHF. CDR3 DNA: TGTGCCAGCAGCGGCGGACAGTATAATTCACCCCTCCACTTT.

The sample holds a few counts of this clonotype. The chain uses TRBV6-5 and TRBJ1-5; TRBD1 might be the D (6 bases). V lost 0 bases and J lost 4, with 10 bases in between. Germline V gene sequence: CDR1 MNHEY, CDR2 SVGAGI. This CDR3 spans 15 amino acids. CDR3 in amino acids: CASSYSGGINQPQHF. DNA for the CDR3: TGTGCCAGCAGTTACTCAGGGGGTATTAATCAGCCCCAGCATTTT.